The present T cell receptor (beta chain) was sequenced within a study of blood T cell repertoires in COVID-19. Study-wide background: Acute and convalescent COVID-19 samples came from the United States, Italy and Spain.

This table comes from immunoSEQ multiplex PCR, and its TCRdb copy is limited to in-frame clones, with some not included. Of a few hundred thousand clones listed, approximately 92% were seen once; the top ten hold around 20%. The sample was PBMCs or T cells enriched from blood (not recorded which). This receptor was obtained from a woman aged 30 to 39 who had recovered from COVID-19.

This CDR3 reads CASSLLQGGPYEQYF. Here the CDR3 DNA reads TGTGCCAGCAGCTTACTACAGGGAGGGCCCTACGAGCAGTACTTC. The chain uses TRBV7-3 and TRBJ2-7, with D perhaps matching TRBD2 (7 bases). V was clipped by 2 bases and J by 2 bases, with 13 bases between them. The CDR3 has 15 residues. Per germline, CDR1 SGHTA and CDR2 FQGTGA.